The 29 T cell receptor beta chains in this list originate from one sample, sequenced in a study of blood T cell repertoires in COVID-19. The method was immunoSEQ multiplex PCR; TCRdb's version includes in-frame clones alone and lacks a portion of them. The repertoire consists of hundreds of thousands of clones, with 85% to 90% occurring once and the leading ten covering approximately 2%. The sequenced sample consisted of PBMCs or T cells enriched from blood (not recorded which). Receptors originate from a woman aged 60-75 years in a cohort exposed to, infected with or recovered from COVID-19 (not recorded which).

This clone was found a few times. The chain is built from TRBV9 and TRBJ1-2; a possible D gene is TRBD1 (6 bases). Trimming took 3 bases from V and 7 from J, leaving 13 bases between them. CDR3 length: 13 residues. Germline V CDR1 and CDR2: SGDLS, YYNGEE. The CDR3 loop reads CASSEGDLGGYTF. The CDR3 coding sequence is TGTGCCAGCAGCGAGGGGGACCTTGGTGGCTACACCTTC.

This rearrangement joins TRBV28 to TRBJ2-7, with D possibly matching TRBD1 (6 bases). This CDR3 is 16 amino acids long. Per the germline V gene, CDR1 is MDHEN and CDR2 is SYDVKM. V lost 3 bases to trimming and J lost 1 base, with 16 bases between them. The CDR3: CASSFQDRNPSYEQYF. The CDR3 DNA follows: TGTGCCAGCAGTTTCCAAGACAGGAACCCTTCCTACGAGCAGTACTTC.

V and J are TRBV14 and TRBJ2-3, with 8 bases aligning to TRBD1. V gave up 4 bases and J gave up 1 base; unmatched junction bases: 4. Germline V gives CDR1 SGHDN, CDR2 FVKESK. The CDR3 runs to 15 residues. The CDR3 DNA follows: TGTGCCAGCAGCCTAGGGGACAGGCGCACAGATACGCAGTATTTT. As protein: CASSLGDRRTDTQYF. Full variable domain (outside the CDR3, taken from reference TRBV14 and TRBJ2-3): EAGVTQFPSHSVIEKGQTVTLRCDPISGHDNLYWYRRVMGKEIKFLLHFVKESKQDESGMPNNRFLAERTGGTYSTLKVQPAELEDSGVYFCASSLGDRRTDTQYFGPGTRLTVL.

The V gene is TRBV10-3, the J gene TRBJ1-2, with D tentatively TRBD1 (5 bases). The CDR3 totals 12 residues. Trimming removed 7 bases from V and 6 bases from J, with 12 bases in between. Germline values: CDR1 ENHRY, CDR2 SYGVKD. The CDR3 coding sequence is TGTGCCATCACGATGGGGGGTCATGGCTACACCTTC. It yields the protein CAITMGGHGYTF.

This chain connects TRBV4-2 to TRBJ2-1; 8 nucleotides match TRBD2. V gave up 3 bases and J gave up 8 bases; unmatched junction bases: 3. The CDR3 is 13 amino acids. Germline values: CDR1 LGHNA, CDR2 YNFKEQ. The CDR3, as DNA: TGTGCCAGCAGCCAGGGACTAGGATATGAGCAGTTCTTC. Translating gives CASSQGLGYEQFF.

This rearrangement joins TRBV9 to TRBJ1-1; 7 bases match TRBD1. CDR1 is SGDLS and CDR2 is YYNGEE in the germline V gene. With 0 bases clipped from V and 2 bases from J, the junction kept 4 bases outside the gene matches. The CDR3 is 15 amino acids. CDR3 residues: CASSVEQGLNTEAFF. The CDR3 DNA is TGTGCCAGCAGCGTAGAACAGGGGCTAAACACTGAAGCTTTCTTT.

This chain links TRBV5-5 with TRBJ2-7, with D perhaps TRBD2 (6 bases). V was trimmed by 0 bases and J by 1 base, leaving 8 bases between them. The CDR3 consists of 14 residues. Germline V lookup: CDR1 SGHKS, CDR2 YYEKEE (reference sequence). The CDR3 here is CASSLAGVSYEQYF. The CDR3 DNA sequence: TGTGCCAGCAGCTTGGCGGGGGTATCCTACGAGCAGTACTTC.

The V call is TRBV7-9, the J call TRBJ2-5, with 9 nucleotides matching TRBD2. This CDR3 contains 15 residues. The germline CDR1 and CDR2 sequences are SEHNR and FQNEAQ (reference sequence). With V trimmed by 1 base and J by 2 bases, 2 bases remained unmatched. In DNA, the CDR3 is TGTGCCAGCAGCTTAGGACTAGCGGCACAAGAGACCCAGTACTTC. It encodes CASSLGLAAQETQYF.

This clone showed up just a few times. The chain uses TRBV27 and TRBJ1-4; 8 bases are shared with TRBD1. The V and J ends lost 6 bases and 7 bases, in that order; junction bases with no gene match: 4. Germline V gives CDR1 MNHEY, CDR2 SMNVEV (reference sequence). This CDR3 is built from 13 residues. In DNA, the CDR3 is TGTGCCAGCAGGCAGGGGGCCCGTGAAAAACTGTTTTTT. Its translation is CASRQGAREKLFF.

V is TRBV2 and J is TRBJ2-7; 10 bases are shared with TRBD1. Trimming cost V 4 bases and J 7 bases; bases outside gene matches: 7. The CDR3 runs to 14 residues. Germline V CDR1 and CDR2: SNHLY, FYNNEI. CDR3 in DNA: TGTGCCAGCAGTGTCGGGACAGGGGTGACGGAGCAGTACTTC. The encoded protein is CASSVGTGVTEQYF.

The chain is built from TRBV5-1 and TRBJ2-7; TRBD2 agrees at 8 bases. The CDR3 has 15 residues. Germline V CDR1 and CDR2: SGHRS, YFSETQ. The V and J ends lost 2 bases and 2 bases, in that order; junction bases with no gene match: 6. DNA of the CDR3: TGCGCCAGCAGCTTTTTAGTAGCGGGAACCTACGAGCAGTACTTC. Amino acid sequence: CASSFLVAGTYEQYF.

V usage is TRBV14 and J usage is TRBJ2-1; perhaps TRBD1 as D (6 bases). The V end lost 1 base, the J end lost 4 bases, and 11 bases lay between the germline ends. The CDR3 loop spans 15 amino acids. Germline lookup yields CDR1 SGHDN and CDR2 FVKESK. The CDR3 DNA is TGTGCCAGCAGCCAAGTAGGGCAGGGGTACAATGAGCAGTTCTTC. This sequence encodes CASSQVGQGYNEQFF.

This clone appeared a single time. The chain employs TRBV11-3 and TRBJ2-1, with TRBD1 matching 7 bases. The CDR3 length is 14 residues. The V gene end was trimmed by 4 bases and the J gene end by 7 bases; junction bases not matched to a gene: 7. Per germline, CDR1 SGHNT and CDR2 YENEEA. The CDR3 loop is CASSSRTGGNEQFF. CDR3 sequence (DNA): TGTGCCAGCAGCTCGAGGACAGGAGGTAATGAGCAGTTCTTC.

V usage is TRBV14 and J usage is TRBJ2-1, with D possibly TRBD1 on 5 matching bases. Germline CDR1 and CDR2: SGHDN and FVKESK. The ends were cut back, 2 bases at V and 5 bases at J, with 13 bases in the middle. The CDR3 consists of 15 residues. Written as DNA, the CDR3 is TGTGCCAGCAGCCAATGGTGGCAGGGCGACAATGAGCAGTTCTTC. It encodes CASSQWWQGDNEQFF.

The chain combines TRBV9 with TRBJ2-3; D remains ambiguous. The length of the CDR3 is 12 residues. The germline V gene encodes CDR1 SGDLS and CDR2 YYNGEE. V lost 4 bases, J lost 1 base, and 4 bases lay in between. The CDR3 DNA reads TGTGCCAGCAGCCCTCGCACAGATACGCAGTATTTT. Protein: CASSPRTDTQYF.

The chain joins TRBV10-2 to TRBJ1-5; possible D gene TRBD1, 6 bases. The germline gives CDR1 WSHSY, CDR2 SAAADI. The CDR3 runs 14 residues. V was pared by 8 bases and J by 1 base, with 12 bases between. The CDR3: CASGAGDSNQPQHF. In DNA form, the CDR3 reads TGCGCCAGCGGAGCAGGGGACAGCAATCAGCCCCAGCATTTT.

This chain joins TRBV6-2 or TRBV6-3 and TRBJ1-2; D not certain. CDR3 length: 14 residues. Looked up from germline, CDR1 is MNHEY and CDR2 is SVGEGT. V lost 4 bases and J lost 7, with 16 bases in between. CDR3 sequence: CASSSKPWGGGYTF. CDR3 coding DNA: TGTGCCAGCAGTTCCAAGCCTTGGGGAGGTGGCTACACCTTC.

This clone was observed a few times. The J gene is TRBJ1-2, the V gene TRBV7-8; perhaps TRBD1 as D (5 bases). Trimming cost V 4 bases and J 0 bases, with 9 bases left between them. The length of the CDR3 is 14 residues. Germline V gene data show CDR1 as SGHVS and CDR2 as FQNEAQ. Here the CDR3 DNA reads TGTGCCAGCAGCTACTTACAGGCTAACTATGGCTACACCTTC. Translating gives CASSYLQANYGYTF.

The CDR3 is CASSLGSGAMNTEAFF. CDR3 DNA: TGTGCCAGCAGCTTAGGTTCGGGTGCCATGAACACTGAAGCTTTCTTT. The chain carries TRBV7-9 and TRBJ1-1; D not certain. Trimming pared 1 base from V and 0 bases from J, leaving 12 bases between. Germline loops: CDR1 SEHNR, CDR2 FQNEAQ (reference sequence). The CDR3 extends over 16 amino acids. Combining the CDR3 with reference TRBV7-9 and TRBJ1-1 gives the whole variable domain DTGVSQNPRHKITKRGQNVTFRCDPISEHNRLYWYRQTLGQGPEFLTYFQNEAQLEKSRLLSDRFSAERPKGSFSTLEIQRTEQGDSAMYLCASSLGSGAMNTEAFFGQGTRLTVV.

This clone came up once. The CDR3 spells CASSLWPGAGGGEKLFF. The CDR3 DNA sequence: TGTGCCAGCAGTTTATGGCCCGGGGCAGGGGGTGGAGAAAAACTGTTTTTT. V is TRBV28 and J is TRBJ1-4; 7 bases line up with TRBD1. This CDR3 region has 17 residues. J gave up 8 bases and V 0 bases, and 12 bases lay outside the gene matches. The germline V gene has CDR1 MDHEN and CDR2 SYDVKM.

In its sample, this clone was seen once. The chain couples TRBV4-3 to TRBJ2-5, with 11 bases fitting TRBD2. The germline gives CDR1 LGHNA, CDR2 YSLEER. V shed 0 bases and J 5 bases; nucleotides not matched to a gene: 2. The CDR3 has 15 amino acids. The CDR3 DNA is TGCGCCAGCAGCCAAGAACTAGCGGGAGCGGAGACCCAGTACTTC. Translation gives CASSQELAGAETQYF.

The chain's CDR3 is CASSLRLEQETQYF. CDR3 coding DNA: TGTGCCAGCAGCCTCAGACTAGAACAAGAGACCCAGTACTTC. The chain recombines TRBV5-4 with TRBJ2-5, with D possibly being TRBD2 (6 bases). The CDR3 sequence is 14 residues long. Germline V gene lookup returns CDR1 SGHNT and CDR2 YYREEE (reference sequence). V lost 4 bases and J lost 2, with 12 bases in between.

The CDR3 region has the DNA TGTGCCAGCTCACCACAGGGACAGGGTACATGGGGCTACACCTTC. It translates to CASSPQGQGTWGYTF. The chain carries TRBV18 and TRBJ1-2, with TRBD1 identical over 9 bases. CDR3 length: 15 amino acids. V trimming: 1 base; J trimming: 8 bases; junction bases outside the gene matches: 8. Germline assignment: CDR1 KGHSH and CDR2 LQKENI.

The V and J genes are TRBV20-1 and TRBJ2-3; D is ambiguous. Trimming took off 5 bases at V and 6 bases at J, with 9 bases between the two ends. Germline CDR1 and CDR2: DFQATT and SNEGSKA (reference sequence). The CDR3 extends over 11 amino acids. The CDR3 bases are TGCAGTGCTCCTACCGCGGATACGCAGTATTTT. Its protein is CSAPTADTQYF.

The V and J genes are TRBV5-1 and TRBJ2-1; D is unclear. Germline CDR1 is SGHRS and CDR2 is YFSETQ. This CDR3 is 15 amino acids long. The V and J ends lost 4 bases and 6 bases respectively, with 17 bases between them. The CDR3 protein is CASSLRYAVRNEQFF. The DNA for the CDR3 is TGCGCCAGCAGCCTTCGGTACGCCGTTCGCAATGAGCAGTTCTTC.

This clone has only one observation. This chain links TRBV11-3 with TRBJ2-1; 12 bases are a match to TRBD2. Trimming took 5 bases from V and 5 from J; bases not matched to a gene: 10. The CDR3 length is 17 residues. CDR1 and CDR2 (germline): SGHNT, YENEEA. CDR3 loop: CASSPKPPSGRDNEQFF. For the CDR3, the DNA is TGTGCCAGCAGCCCAAAACCTCCTAGCGGGAGGGACAATGAGCAGTTCTTC.

Of note for this clone: The same CDR3 arises from other DNA sequences in this sample as well. The rearrangement links TRBV5-4 to TRBJ2-3, with 8 nucleotides matching TRBD2. In germline, CDR1 is SGHNT, CDR2 YYREEE (reference sequence). CDR3 length: 16 amino acids. V lost 0 bases to trimming and J lost 3 bases; unmatched junction nucleotides: 6. CDR3 amino acids: CASSLGSGSGTDTQYF. CDR3 sequence (DNA): TGTGCCAGCAGCTTGGGGAGCGGGAGCGGGACAGATACGCAGTATTTT.

The genes are TRBV18 and TRBJ2-7, with D tentatively TRBD2 (6 bases). Germline V gene sequence: CDR1 KGHSH, CDR2 LQKENI. V lost 6 bases, J lost 5 bases, and 14 bases lay in between. The CDR3 extends over 13 amino acids. This CDR3 reads CASSLLAPDEQYF. The CDR3 nucleotides read TGTGCCAGCTCTCTACTAGCTCCTGACGAGCAGTACTTC.

Only one count was recorded for this clone. The chain combines TRBV9 with TRBJ2-7; 8 bases are shared with TRBD1. The ends lost 3 bases at V and 2 bases at J; junction bases unmatched: 7. Germline V gene data show CDR1 as SGDLS and CDR2 as YYNGEE. The CDR3 is 15 residues long. The CDR3 region has the DNA TGTGCCAGCAGCGCGGGGACAGGTTATACCTACGAGCAGTACTTC. The encoded protein is CASSAGTGYTYEQYF.